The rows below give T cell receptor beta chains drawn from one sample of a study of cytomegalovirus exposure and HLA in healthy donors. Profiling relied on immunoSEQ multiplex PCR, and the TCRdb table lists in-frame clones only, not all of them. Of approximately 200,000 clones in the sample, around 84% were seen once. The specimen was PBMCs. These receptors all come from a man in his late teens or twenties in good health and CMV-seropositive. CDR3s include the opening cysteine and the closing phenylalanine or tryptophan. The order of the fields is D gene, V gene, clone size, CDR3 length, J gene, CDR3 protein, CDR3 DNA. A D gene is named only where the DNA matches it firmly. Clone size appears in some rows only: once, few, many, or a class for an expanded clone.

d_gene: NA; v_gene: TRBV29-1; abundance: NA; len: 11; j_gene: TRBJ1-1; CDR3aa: CSVKITGIAFF; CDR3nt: TGCAGCGTCAAAATAACGGGGATAGCTTTCTTT
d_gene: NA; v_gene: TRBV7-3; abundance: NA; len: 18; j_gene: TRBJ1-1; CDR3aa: CASSTNPGLGGDWTEAFF; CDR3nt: TGTGCCAGCAGCACGAACCCCGGACTCGGGGGGGATTGGACTGAAGCTTTCTTT
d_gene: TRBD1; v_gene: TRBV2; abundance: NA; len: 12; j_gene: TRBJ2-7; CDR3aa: CASTGGAYEQYF; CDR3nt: TGTGCCAGCACAGGGGGCGCCTACGAGCAGTACTTC
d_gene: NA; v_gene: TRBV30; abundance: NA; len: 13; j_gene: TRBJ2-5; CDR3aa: CAWSGRGRQTQYF; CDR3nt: TGTGCCTGGAGTGGCAGGGGTAGGCAGACCCAGTACTTC
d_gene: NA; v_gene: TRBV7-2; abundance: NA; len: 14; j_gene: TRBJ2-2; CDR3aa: CASSLDRVTGELFF; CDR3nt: TGTGCCAGCAGCTTAGACAGGGTCACCGGGGAGCTGTTTTTT
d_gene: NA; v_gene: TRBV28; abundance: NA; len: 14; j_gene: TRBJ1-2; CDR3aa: CASIPPRGNYGYTF; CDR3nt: TGTGCCAGCATCCCCCCCAGAGGGAACTATGGCTACACCTTC
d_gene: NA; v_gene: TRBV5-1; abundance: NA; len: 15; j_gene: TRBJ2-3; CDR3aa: CASSIVGQGTDTQYF; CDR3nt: TGCGCCAGCAGCATCGTGGGGCAGGGCACAGATACGCAGTATTTT
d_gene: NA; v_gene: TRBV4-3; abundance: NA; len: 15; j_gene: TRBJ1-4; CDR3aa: CASSPGLGTNEKLFF; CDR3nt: TGCGCCAGCAGCCCCGGACTGGGAACTAATGAAAAACTGTTTTTT
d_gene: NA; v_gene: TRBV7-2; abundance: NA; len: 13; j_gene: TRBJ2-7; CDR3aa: CASSSRTAYEQYF; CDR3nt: TGTGCCAGCAGCTCCAGGACAGCCTACGAGCAGTACTTC
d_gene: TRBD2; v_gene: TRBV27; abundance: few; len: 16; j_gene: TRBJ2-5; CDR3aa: CASSSLTSGLGETQYF; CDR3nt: TGTGCCAGCAGTTCCCTGACTAGCGGGTTAGGGGAGACCCAGTACTTC
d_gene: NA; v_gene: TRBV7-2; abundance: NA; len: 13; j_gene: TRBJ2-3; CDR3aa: CASSRAPPDTQYF; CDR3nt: TGTGCCAGCAGCCGAGCCCCCCCAGATACGCAGTATTTT
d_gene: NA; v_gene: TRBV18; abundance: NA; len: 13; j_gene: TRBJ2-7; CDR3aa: CASSPQSVYEQYF; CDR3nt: TGTGCCAGCTCACCACAGAGCGTCTACGAGCAGTACTTC
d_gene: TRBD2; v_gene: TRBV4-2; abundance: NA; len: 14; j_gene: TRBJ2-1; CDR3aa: CASSQGRESNEQFF; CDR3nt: TGTGCCAGCAGCCAAGGGCGGGAGTCAAATGAGCAGTTCTTC
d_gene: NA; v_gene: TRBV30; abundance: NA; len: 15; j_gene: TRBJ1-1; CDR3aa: CAWSDIGQGNTEAFF; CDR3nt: TGTGCCTGGAGTGACATCGGGCAGGGGAACACTGAAGCTTTCTTT
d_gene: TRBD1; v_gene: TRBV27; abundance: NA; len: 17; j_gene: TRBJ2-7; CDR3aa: CASSFGAPGQSSYEQYF; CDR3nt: TGTGCCAGCAGTTTCGGGGCCCCGGGACAGAGCTCCTACGAGCAGTACTTC
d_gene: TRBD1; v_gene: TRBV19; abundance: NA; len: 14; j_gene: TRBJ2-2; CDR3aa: CARTDRGGVGELFF; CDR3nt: TGTGCCAGAACCGACAGGGGAGGCGTCGGGGAGCTGTTTTTT
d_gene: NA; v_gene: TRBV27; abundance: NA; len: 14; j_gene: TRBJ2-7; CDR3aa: CASSLSGEIYEQYF; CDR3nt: TGTGCCAGCAGTTTGTCAGGGGAGATATACGAGCAGTACTTC
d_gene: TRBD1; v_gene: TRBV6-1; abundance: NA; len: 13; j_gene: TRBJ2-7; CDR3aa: CASSVDRGREQYF; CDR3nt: TGTGCCAGCAGTGTGGACAGGGGGCGCGAGCAGTACTTC
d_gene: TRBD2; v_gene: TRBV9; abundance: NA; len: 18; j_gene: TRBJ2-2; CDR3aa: CASSAGLAGPLNTGELFF; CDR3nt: TGTGCCAGCAGCGCGGGGCTAGCGGGGCCACTGAACACCGGGGAGCTGTTTTTT
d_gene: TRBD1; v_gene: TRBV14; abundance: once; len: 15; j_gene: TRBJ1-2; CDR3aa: CASSPRGQGTRGYTF; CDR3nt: TGTGCCAGCAGCCCACGGGGACAGGGCACCCGTGGCTACACCTTC
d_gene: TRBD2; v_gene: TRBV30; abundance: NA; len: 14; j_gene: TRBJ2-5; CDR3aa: CAWRPGLPQETQYF; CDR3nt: TGTGCCTGGAGGCCGGGACTACCTCAAGAGACCCAGTACTTC
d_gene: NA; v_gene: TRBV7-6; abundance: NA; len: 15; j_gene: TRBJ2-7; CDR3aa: CASSLASTGYHEQYF; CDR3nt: TGTGCCAGCAGCTTAGCATCCACAGGCTACCACGAGCAGTACTTC